What follows are 8 T cell receptor beta chains derived from one specimen sequenced in a study of blood T cells in healthy people across ages. The authors ran a second PCR of roughly 6 to 12 cycles using a sample-barcoded 5' primer and a J-beta primer mix. TCRdb analysed the 5' RACE reads with MiXCR anew, one entry per CDR3 protein. This sample has more than 900,000 distinct CDR3 sequences, with under 30% found just once. The data also belong to a second study, concerning T cells of mothers and their children.

Sequencing was carried out using blood. The receptors come from a girl under 10 years old in good health.

V and J are TRBV7-2 and TRBJ2-5, with D possibly TRBD2 on 6 matching bases. Germline V lookup: CDR1 SGHTA, CDR2 FQGNSA. V lost 5 bases and J 4 bases, leaving 17 bases between the germline ends. The CDR3 is 15 residues long. In nucleotides, the CDR3 is TGTGCCAGCAGCCAAGTATGGGGAGGTAGAGAGACCCAGTACTTC. Translated: CASSQVWGGRETQYF. Combining the CDR3 with reference TRBV7-2 and TRBJ2-5 gives the whole variable domain GAGVSQSPSNKVTEKGKDVELRCDPISGHTALYWYRQSLGQGLEFLIYFQGNSAPDKSGLPSDRFSAERTGGSVSTLTIQRTQQEDSAVYLCASSQVWGGRETQYFGPGTRLLVL.

The gene calls are TRBV7-9 and TRBJ2-6; 7 bases map to TRBD1. The CDR3 spans 17 residues. CDR1 is SEHNR and CDR2 is FQNEAQ in the germline V gene (reference sequence). After removal of 4 bases from V and 4 bases from J, the junction contained 10 bases not matched to a gene. The chain's CDR3 is CASSSPTGANGANVLTF. The CDR3 DNA follows: TGTGCCAGCAGCTCCCCTACAGGGGCCAACGGGGCCAACGTCCTGACTTTC.

The chain employs TRBV7-2 and TRBJ1-2; D is unclear. Germline V gene sequence: CDR1 SGHTA, CDR2 FQGNSA. Trimming removed 1 base from V and 4 bases from J, with 19 bases in between. The CDR3 length is 17 residues. The CDR3 is CASSLGVSLSHLYGYTF. Written as DNA, the CDR3 is TGTGCCAGCAGCTTAGGGGTCAGCCTGAGTCACCTCTATGGCTACACCTTC.

The chain joins TRBV6-5 to TRBJ1-2; no clear D gene. Germline lookup yields CDR1 MNHEY and CDR2 SVGAGI. V gave up 2 bases and J gave up 6 bases, with 7 bases separating them. The CDR3 is 12 amino acids. CDR3 loop: CASSYMGDGYTF. CDR3 nucleotide sequence: TGTGCCAGCAGTTACATGGGAGATGGCTACACCTTC.

This clonotype was seen only a few times. This chain uses TRBV7-8 with TRBJ2-1, with D unresolved. The CDR3 has 15 residues. Germline CDR1 reads SGHVS; CDR2 reads FQNEAQ. Trimming pared 3 bases from V and 0 bases from J, leaving 9 bases between. Written as DNA, the CDR3 is TGTGCCAGCAGCTTTTATGGAGACTCCTACAATGAGCAGTTCTTC. It codes for CASSFYGDSYNEQFF.

This clonotype is a singleton in its sample. The gene calls are TRBV28 and TRBJ2-1, with 10 positions matching TRBD2. Germline loops: CDR1 MDHEN, CDR2 SYDVKM. The V gene end was trimmed by 7 bases and the J gene end by 7 bases; junction bases not matched to a gene: 10. The CDR3 is 15 residues long. CDR3 nucleotide sequence: TGTGCCAGCAAAACTAGCGGGAAGGGAGGTAATGAGCAGTTCTTC. Its protein product is CASKTSGKGGNEQFF.

This clonotype was recorded a few times. The chain is built from TRBV29-1 and TRBJ1-2; maybe TRBD1 (5 bases). Germline CDR1 is SQVTM and CDR2 is ANQGSEA. The ends were cut back, 6 bases at V and 4 bases at J, with 12 bases in the middle. This CDR3 has 12 residues. CDR3 sequence: CSVGDGLYGYTF. The CDR3 DNA reads as TGCAGCGTAGGGGACGGCCTCTATGGCTACACCTTC. The full variable domain, with the rest looked up from reference TRBV29-1 and TRBJ1-2, is SAVISQKPSRDICQRGTSLTIQCQVDSQVTMMFWYRQQPGQSLTLIATANQGSEATYESGFVIDKFPISRPNLTFSTLTVSNMSPEDSSIYLCSVGDGLYGYTFGSGTRLTVV.

The chain recombines TRBV15 with TRBJ2-7; possibly TRBD1 for D (6 bases). There are 14 residues in the CDR3. The ends were cut back, 3 bases at V and 0 bases at J, with 9 bases in the middle. Germline CDR1 is LNHNV and CDR2 is YYDKDF (reference sequence). The CDR3 protein is CATSSGTTSYEQYF. The CDR3 DNA is TGTGCCACCAGCAGTGGGACAACCTCCTACGAGCAGTACTTC.